Listed here is a single TCR beta chain. Its antigen is undetermined. Repertoires were generated with immunoSEQ multiplex PCR, while TCRdb's copy carries only in-frame clones and drops some. The sample shows roughly 1 million clones, approximately 72% of them seen only once. This entry is derived from a study of shared clonotypes between healthy human individuals. The study's findings and limits: The small donor group covered limited genetic and exposure diversity.

The V gene's germline CDR1 is SGHAT and CDR2 FQNNGV. The CDR3 spans 16 residues. V shed 5 bases and J 2 bases; nucleotides not matched to a gene: 7. V gene TRBV11-2 combines with J gene TRBJ2-2; 8 bases match TRBD2. Sequences were obtained from memory CD4+ T cells sorted from blood. The subset was: CD45RA-negative fraction. This receptor was identified in a man aged 18 to 29 in good health. The CDR3 reads CASSHGGGLNTGELFF. CDR3 coding DNA: TGTGCCAGCAGCCACGGGGGGGGATTAAACACCGGGGAGCTGTTTTTT.